The 28 T cell receptor beta chains listed next were all sequenced from one sample in a study of blood T cell repertoires in COVID-19. Sequencing used immunoSEQ multiplex PCR; TCRdb keeps in-frame clones, though not all of them. The repertoire holds more than 200,000 clones, with roughly 87% as singletons. The sample taken for sequencing was peripheral blood. These receptors came from a man between 18 and 35 years old with active or convalescent COVID-19.

This chain links TRBV7-2 with TRBJ1-2, with a possible D match to TRBD1 (6 bases). Trimming took off 5 bases at V and 1 base at J, with 11 bases between the two ends. Per germline, CDR1 SGHTA and CDR2 FQGNSA. This CDR3 is 14 amino acids long. The CDR3 nucleotides are TGTGCCAGCAGCCCCGGACAGATTAACTATGGCTACACCTTC. Protein product: CASSPGQINYGYTF.

The chain is built from TRBV5-4 and TRBJ2-3; D possibly corresponds to TRBD1 (5 bases). CDR3 length: 14 amino acids. With 6 bases removed from V and 1 base from J, the gap between germline ends came to 12 bases. Germline V gene lookup returns CDR1 SGHNT and CDR2 YYREEE (reference sequence). The CDR3 region has the DNA TGTGCCAGCACCTCCCAGGGCGGCACAGATACGCAGTATTTT. It encodes CASTSQGGTDTQYF.

The chain carries TRBV2 and TRBJ2-2; D is possibly TRBD2 (5 bases). V shed 5 bases and J shed 5 bases, with 15 bases lying between them. Germline lookup yields CDR1 SNHLY and CDR2 FYNNEI. The CDR3 is 15 residues long. Here the CDR3 reads CASSLTRAGTGELFF. CDR3 bases: TGTGCCAGCAGTCTAACTAGGGCCGGGACCGGGGAGCTGTTTTTT.

CDR3 protein: CASSLTGDTGELFF. CDR3 in DNA: TGTGCCAGCAGCCTGACAGGGGACACCGGGGAGCTGTTTTTT. The rearrangement links TRBV28 to TRBJ2-2; TRBD1 aligns across 8 bases. Germline CDR1 is MDHEN and CDR2 is SYDVKM. The ends lost 6 bases at V and 3 bases at J; junction bases unmatched: 3. The CDR3 sequence is 14 residues long.

The chain is built from TRBV5-8 and TRBJ1-5; no clear D. Germline V gene data show CDR1 as SGHTS and CDR2 as YDEGEE. CDR3 size: 14 residues. Trimming removed 5 bases at V and 0 bases at J, with 9 bases between. The CDR3 nucleotides read TGTGCCAGCAGTGGAGAATATAGCAATCAGCCCCAGCATTTT. It translates to CASSGEYSNQPQHF.

This clone came up many times. The rearrangement joins TRBV28 to TRBJ1-2, with D perhaps TRBD1 (6 bases). Deletions cut 3 bases from V and 5 bases from J, with 10 bases between. This CDR3 is 13 amino acids long. Germline V lookup: CDR1 MDHEN, CDR2 SYDVKM. CDR3 bases: TGTGCCAGCAGTTTCGCACAGGGATATGGCTACACCTTC. It translates to CASSFAQGYGYTF.

The chain carries TRBV7-2 and TRBJ1-1, with 8 bases lining up with TRBD1. V lost 5 bases and J lost 5; bases outside the gene matches: 16. The germline V gene has CDR1 SGHTA and CDR2 FQGNSA. The CDR3 is 17 residues long. This chain's CDR3 is CASSPRQGTLLGTEAFF. In DNA form, the CDR3 reads TGTGCCAGCAGCCCCCGACAGGGGACCCTCTTAGGGACTGAAGCTTTCTTT.

This clone qualifies as medium-sized (0.01 to 0.1%). V usage is TRBV7-8 and J usage is TRBJ2-5, with 7 bases identical to TRBD2. The CDR3 is 12 residues long. V shed 8 bases, J shed 8 bases, and the junction held 8 bases outside the gene matches. CDR1 is SGHVS, CDR2 FQNEAQ, per germline. The DNA for the CDR3 is TGTGCCAGCTATGCTCAGCGGGAAACCCAGTACTTC. This gives the protein CASYAQRETQYF.

The rearrangement joins TRBV19 to TRBJ1-2; 7 nucleotides line up with TRBD1. The CDR3 is 14 amino acids. The V gene end was trimmed by 7 bases and the J gene end by 3 bases; junction bases not matched to a gene: 8. CDR1 LNHDA and CDR2 SQIVND come from the germline V gene (reference sequence). For the CDR3, the DNA is TGTGCCAGTAACGATCCAGGACAGGACTATGGCTACACCTTC. This translates into CASNDPGQDYGYTF.

This chain links TRBV2 with TRBJ1-1; 7 bases match TRBD1. Germline CDR1 reads SNHLY; CDR2 reads FYNNEI. The V gene end was trimmed by 5 bases and the J gene end by 7 bases; junction bases not matched to a gene: 7. The CDR3 is 13 residues long. CDR3: CASSRDREVEAFF. DNA for the CDR3: TGTGCCAGCAGTAGAGACAGGGAGGTTGAAGCTTTCTTT.

This chain links TRBV7-2 with TRBJ2-3; no clear D. Germline assignment: CDR1 SGHTA and CDR2 FQGNSA. The CDR3 is 14 residues long. V lost 1 base, J lost 3 bases, and 8 bases lay in between. For the CDR3, the DNA is TGTGCCAGCAGCTTAGACTTCGGGACAGATACGCAGTATTTT. Protein: CASSLDFGTDTQYF.

CDR3 sequence (DNA): TGTGCCATCAGTGCAATAGCGGGAATTTTGGAAGAGACCCAGTACTTC. This sequence encodes CAISAIAGILEETQYF. The chain links TRBV10-3 to TRBJ2-5; 8 nucleotides match TRBD2. Per the germline V gene, CDR1 is ENHRY and CDR2 is SYGVKD. The CDR3 extends over 16 amino acids. Unmatched junction bases numbered 10, after V lost 4 bases and J lost 3 bases.

The chain joins TRBV30 to TRBJ1-6, with D perhaps matching TRBD1 (5 bases). Germline V lookup: CDR1 GTSNPN, CDR2 SVGIG (reference sequence). This CDR3 comprises 16 residues. Trimming pared 3 bases from V and 6 bases from J, leaving 18 bases between. The CDR3: CAWSREGRGVNSPLHF. DNA for the CDR3: TGTGCCTGGAGCAGAGAGGGGCGGGGAGTTAATTCACCCCTCCACTTT.

In this sample, this clone turned up once. Other nucleotide sequences from this sample produce the same CDR3. The rearrangement joins TRBV30 to TRBJ1-3; the match to TRBD1 covers 7 bases. This CDR3 has 15 residues. Trimming took 3 bases from V and 0 from J; bases not matched to a gene: 5. Germline loops: CDR1 GTSNPN, CDR2 SVGIG (reference sequence). In nucleotides, the CDR3 is TGTGCCTGGAGCCGGGACAGTGGCTCTGGAAACACCATATATTTT. This codes for CAWSRDSGSGNTIYF.

This sequence joins TRBV4-1 and TRBJ1-2; TRBD1 matches 7 bases. The CDR3 has 15 amino acids. CDR1 MGHRA and CDR2 YSYEKL come from the germline V gene. Trimming at V came to 1 base and at J to 4 bases, leaving 6 bases not matched to a gene. The CDR3 reads CASSQVGTVLYGYTF. The CDR3 DNA reads TGCGCCAGCAGCCAAGTGGGGACAGTCCTCTATGGCTACACCTTC.

V is TRBV6-1 and J is TRBJ1-6; D is possibly TRBD1 (6 bases). The germline CDR1 and CDR2 sequences are MNHNS and SASEGT. This CDR3 comprises 16 residues. V lost 4 bases and J 2 bases, leaving 12 bases between the germline ends. In DNA, the CDR3 is TGTGCCAGCAGTGGCCCACAGGGCGCCTATAATTCACCCCTCCACTTT. Its protein product is CASSGPQGAYNSPLHF.

CDR3 residues: CATSGQGTQHF. The DNA for the CDR3 is TGTGCCACCAGTGGCCAGGGCACCCAGCATTTT. The chain employs TRBV24-1 and TRBJ1-5, with D possibly TRBD1 on 5 matching bases. The V end lost 5 bases, the J end lost 11 bases, and 9 bases lay between the germline ends. The CDR3 has 11 residues. Germline lookup yields CDR1 KGHDR and CDR2 SFDVKD.

The V and J genes are TRBV28 and TRBJ1-5, with a weak D call TRBD1 (5 bases). The V end was cut by 2 bases, the J end by 9 bases, with 20 bases between. Looked up from germline, CDR1 is MDHEN and CDR2 is SYDVKM. The CDR3 consists of 16 residues. The CDR3 loop is CASSLQIRPGGRPQHF. The CDR3 nucleotides are TGTGCCAGCAGTTTACAGATCCGGCCCGGGGGACGGCCCCAGCATTTT.

CDR3 nucleotides: TGCGCCAGCAGCCGGGACAGGGGGGCCTCAGGGTATGGCTACACCTTC. Protein product: CASSRDRGASGYGYTF. V usage is TRBV4-3 and J usage is TRBJ1-2, with TRBD1 matching over 11 bases. The J segment lost 5 bases and the V segment lost 4 bases, leaving 9 bases of the junction unmatched. The germline V gene encodes CDR1 LGHNA and CDR2 YSLEER. CDR3 size: 16 residues.

The CDR3 sequence: CAWKVAWAGNTEAFF. CDR3 bases: TGTGCCTGGAAGGTAGCGTGGGCAGGGAACACTGAAGCTTTCTTT. This chain links TRBV30 with TRBJ1-1; D is unclear. Germline V gene data show CDR1 as GTSNPN and CDR2 as SVGIG (reference sequence). The CDR3 is 15 amino acids. V shed 4 bases and J shed 1 base, with 16 bases lying between them.

This chain connects TRBV5-1 to TRBJ1-5; D perhaps matches TRBD1 (5 bases). This CDR3 has 14 residues. Trimming stripped 0 bases from V and 5 bases from J, with 9 bases between. The germline V gene encodes CDR1 SGHRS and CDR2 YFSETQ. CDR3 in amino acids: CASSLGDRDQPQHF. CDR3 bases: TGCGCCAGCAGCTTGGGAGACAGAGATCAGCCCCAGCATTTT.

The chain combines TRBV9 with TRBJ1-1; D is ambiguous. CDR3 length: 14 residues. Germline-derived CDR1 and CDR2 are SGDLS and YYNGEE. V was pared by 2 bases and J by 0 bases, with 8 bases between. The CDR3 loop reads CASSVLDMNTEAFF. The CDR3 coding sequence is TGTGCCAGCAGCGTTTTAGACATGAACACTGAAGCTTTCTTT.

The J gene is TRBJ1-4, the V gene TRBV21-1; TRBD1 is the table's D call, not checked against the DNA. TRBV21-1 has pseudogene status. CDR3 length: 15 amino acids. The CDR3 region is CASSTTGGKNEKLFF. The CDR3 DNA reads TGTGCCAGCAGCACCACAGGGGGCAAAAATGAAAAACTGTTTTTT.

This chain connects TRBV28 to TRBJ1-1; unclear D gene. Germline assignment: CDR1 MDHEN and CDR2 SYDVKM. Trimming removed 5 bases at V and 1 base at J, with 14 bases between. This CDR3 has 15 amino acids. The DNA for the CDR3 is TGTGCCAGCAGTAATCGAGGGTGGGCGAACACTGAAGCTTTCTTT. It yields the protein CASSNRGWANTEAFF.

The rearrangement links TRBV6-4 to TRBJ2-1; weak D call: TRBD1 (5 bases). Germline V CDR1 and CDR2: MRHNA, SNTAGT. This CDR3 is 14 amino acids long. V lost 3 bases, J lost 5 bases, and 11 bases lay in between. The CDR3 spells CASSDRGPHNEQFF. The CDR3 coding sequence is TGTGCCAGCAGTGATAGGGGCCCTCACAATGAGCAGTTCTTC.

The V and J genes are TRBV11-3 and TRBJ1-6; 9 bases agree with TRBD1. The junction had 12 bases not matched to a gene; V was cut back by 4 bases and J by 5 bases. The germline V gene encodes CDR1 SGHNT and CDR2 YENEEA. The CDR3 is made up of 18 amino acids. The DNA of the CDR3 is TGTGCCAGCAGCTCCAATACGGACAGGGGCGAGCATAATTCACCCCTCCACTTT. It encodes CASSSNTDRGEHNSPLHF.

The sample holds a few counts of this clone. The chain recombines TRBV18 with TRBJ2-1; possibly TRBD1 for D (6 bases). V gave up 8 bases and J gave up 4 bases, with 18 bases separating them. CDR1 and CDR2 (germline): KGHSH, LQKENI. CDR3 size: 15 residues. For the CDR3, the DNA is TGTGCCAGCAGTCTTGGCGGACAGAAATACAATGAGCAGTTCTTC. This encodes CASSLGGQKYNEQFF.

This clone has only one observation. The rearrangement links TRBV7-9 to TRBJ2-7; D perhaps matches TRBD2 (6 bases). The CDR3 covers 14 residues. Germline-derived CDR1 and CDR2 are SEHNR and FQNEAQ (reference sequence). Trimming took off 1 base at V and 7 bases at J, with 14 bases between the two ends. CDR3 nucleotide sequence: TGTGCCAGCAGCTTAGTCGGGAGTCTGGGGGAGCAGTACTTC. This encodes CASSLVGSLGEQYF.